This TCR beta chain was sequenced in a study of cytomegalovirus exposure and HLA in healthy donors. Whole-study findings and limits: Subsequent analysis revealed that first-cohort TCR clusters tended to co-occur in the approximately 120 validation repertoires. Accounts indicate the classifier identified cytomegalovirus status with strong specificity and sensitivity.

The 120-subject validation cohort, separate from the roughly 670-subject first cohort, included the donors. Profiling relied on immunoSEQ multiplex PCR, and the TCRdb table lists in-frame clones only, not all of them. The sample holds some 160,000 clones, roughly nine tenths seen once. In the case of this clone: What it recognizes is unknown.

Germline V gives CDR1 MNHEY, CDR2 SVGAGI. The CDR3 sequence is 12 residues long. Trimming cost V 4 bases and J 4 bases; bases outside gene matches: 0. V usage is TRBV6-5 and J usage is TRBJ2-5, with 7 bases aligning to TRBD2. This sequence was found in a man between 18 and 29 years old in good health and CMV-seronegative. Sequenced material: PBMCs. This chain's CDR3 is CASSWGGETQYF. The CDR3 region has the DNA TGTGCCAGCAGTTGGGGGGGAGAGACCCAGTACTTC.